This T cell receptor (beta chain) emerged from a study of blood T cells in healthy people across ages. Study-wide results and limits: The long-lived group displayed more naive CD4+ cells, plus higher diversity, than the aged donors did.

The germline gives CDR1 SEHNR, CDR2 FQNEAQ (reference sequence). J lost 0 bases, V lost 3 bases, and 10 bases had no gene match. This CDR3 has 17 amino acids. Regarding this clonotype: Its target is unknown.

The use of a sample-barcoded 5' primer and a J-beta primer mix characterized a second PCR of roughly 7 to 11 cycles. One entry per CDR3 protein, called by TCRdb with MiXCR from the 5' RACE reads. Of 730,000 or so distinct CDR3 sequences listed, roughly 47% are singletons. The chain is built from TRBV7-9 and TRBJ1-1; 7 nucleotides match TRBD1. The sequenced material came from blood. The origin of this receptor is a woman aged 60-75 years in good health. The CDR3 loop is CASSFHRDSYMNTEAFF. DNA of the CDR3: TGTGCCAGCAGCTTTCACCGGGACAGCTACATGAACACTGAAGCTTTCTTT.